One sample yielded the 22 T cell receptor beta chains listed below, sequenced in a study of beta chain features in type 1 diabetes (dated by TCRdb to 2017 to 2018). Library method: the immunoSEQ multiplex PCR assay. All of the isolated RNA was reverse transcribed with the High Capacity cDNA Reverse Transcription Kit, so expressed TCRB transcripts were sequenced. TCRdb carries this immuneACCESS record with in-frame sequences only. Its versions omit some clonotypes, under half of them owing to an unresolved V gene in the studies checked, with the rest unexplained. The sample table contains about 230,000 clones; only one count was recorded for 9.6% of them. Approximately 0.035% of the sample comes from the top ten. The sequenced material came from naive CD4+ T cells from blood. The sample's cell subset or site label, decoded: true naive CD4+ T cells. The receptors were sampled from a woman aged 18-29 years in good health.

V and J are TRBV29-1 and TRBJ2-7; D is possibly TRBD1 (6 bases). Trimming pared 4 bases from V and 2 bases from J, leaving 12 bases between. In germline, CDR1 is SQVTM, CDR2 ANQGSEA. The CDR3 is made up of 13 amino acids. The CDR3 DNA follows: TGCAGCGTTGTCAGGGGAACCACCTACGAGCAGTACTTC. This translates into CSVVRGTTYEQYF.

This clone came up a few times. V usage is TRBV5-1 and J usage is TRBJ2-5; D remains ambiguous. The CDR3 extends over 13 amino acids. Per germline, CDR1 SGHRS and CDR2 YFSETQ. V was pared by 4 bases and J by 1 base, with 8 bases between. The DNA of the CDR3 is TGCGCCAGCAGCCCTGTGGCCCAAGAGACCCAGTACTTC. Translated: CASSPVAQETQYF.

The chain joins TRBV6-1 to TRBJ2-1; 11 bases match TRBD2. The CDR3 is 14 residues long. V gave up 1 base and J gave up 12 bases; unmatched junction bases: 5. Germline V gene sequence: CDR1 MNHNS, CDR2 SASEGT. Written as DNA, the CDR3 is TGTGCCAGCAGTGAAGGGGCTAGCGGGAGGTTGCAGTTCTTC. As protein: CASSEGASGRLQFF.

The chain uses TRBV10-3 and TRBJ2-1, with D possibly matching TRBD2 (5 bases). Deletions cut 0 bases from V and 4 bases from J, with 19 bases between. Germline V gene data show CDR1 as ENHRY and CDR2 as SYGVKD. CDR3 length equals 18 residues. For the CDR3, the DNA is TGTGCCATCAGTGAGTCGGGGTTCGCTGGCGGGCAATACAATGAGCAGTTCTTC. Its translation: CAISESGFAGGQYNEQFF.

This chain joins TRBV27 and TRBJ1-2; TRBD1 agrees at 9 bases. The CDR3 is 15 amino acids. Germline V CDR1 and CDR2: MNHEY, SMNVEV (reference sequence). J lost 7 bases, V lost 2 bases, and 8 bases had no gene match. The CDR3 DNA follows: TGTGCCAGCAGTTTACGGGAGACAGGGGGTTTTGGCTACACCTTC. Its translation is CASSLRETGGFGYTF.

The rearrangement uses TRBV6-6 and TRBJ1-5; perhaps TRBD1 as D (5 bases). This CDR3 comprises 12 residues. Germline assignment: CDR1 MNHNY and CDR2 SVGAGI (reference sequence). The V gene lost 8 bases and the J gene lost 5 bases, with 10 bases spanning the gap. DNA of the CDR3: TGTGCCAGCGGGGCCGTAGATCAGCCCCAGCATTTT. This sequence encodes CASGAVDQPQHF.

The chain uses TRBV11-2 and TRBJ2-1; 14 bases agree with TRBD2. The CDR3 extends over 16 amino acids. With 6 bases clipped from V and 5 bases from J, the junction kept 6 bases outside the gene matches. Germline-derived CDR1 and CDR2 are SGHAT and FQNNGV. The DNA for the CDR3 is TGTGCCAGCAGGGGACTAGCGGGAGTGGTCCACAATGAGCAGTTCTTC. Protein product: CASRGLAGVVHNEQFF.

This clone was seen a few times. The genes are TRBV6-1 and TRBJ1-6, with D tentatively TRBD1 (6 bases). The CDR3 totals 17 residues. Germline V lookup: CDR1 MNHNS, CDR2 SASEGT. V was cut by 0 bases and J by 6 bases, with 15 bases left in between. The CDR3: CASSEATRGRFNSPLHF. The DNA of the CDR3 is TGTGCCAGCAGTGAAGCGACCAGGGGCCGTTTTAATTCACCCCTCCACTTT.

At least ten counts were recorded for this clone. The chain has TRBV19 and TRBJ2-3, with D unclear. Germline V gene lookup returns CDR1 LNHDA and CDR2 SQIVND (reference sequence). The ends were cut back, 4 bases at V and 6 bases at J, with 5 bases in the middle. The CDR3 is 11 residues long. The CDR3 region has the DNA TGTGCCAGTAGTAATTCTGATACGCAGTATTTT. It translates to CASSNSDTQYF.

This sequence joins TRBV7-7 and TRBJ2-5; 11 bases line up with TRBD2. CDR1 is SSHAT, CDR2 FNYEAQ, per germline (reference sequence). The CDR3 loop spans 16 amino acids. The J segment lost 0 bases and the V segment lost 4 bases, leaving 4 bases of the junction unmatched. CDR3 protein: CASSSIAGGYQETQYF. CDR3 DNA sequence: TGTGCCAGCAGCTCAATAGCGGGGGGGTACCAAGAGACCCAGTACTTC.

This clone was counted a few times. J is TRBJ1-5 and V is TRBV6-1; 7 bases map to TRBD1. The CDR3 sequence is 13 residues long. The V segment lost 6 bases and the J segment 7 bases; nucleotides outside the gene matches: 6. Germline V CDR1 and CDR2: MNHNS, SASEGT. Here the CDR3 DNA reads TGTGCCAGCAGCGACAGACAGGGACAGCCCCAGCATTTT. It specifies CASSDRQGQPQHF.

The gene calls are TRBV9 and TRBJ2-1, with 7 positions matching TRBD1. CDR3 size: 16 residues. Looked up from germline, CDR1 is SGDLS and CDR2 is YYNGEE. V was pared by 0 bases and J by 5 bases, with 8 bases of the junction left unmatched. The CDR3 is CASSVGGDRANNEQFF. Written as DNA, the CDR3 is TGTGCCAGCAGCGTAGGGGGAGACAGGGCCAACAATGAGCAGTTCTTC. The variable domain in full, with the rest retrieved from reference TRBV9 and TRBJ2-1, is DSGVTQTPKHLITATGQRVTLRCSPRSGDLSVYWYQQSLDQGLQFLIQYYNGEERAKGNILERFSAQQFPDLHSELNLSSLELGDSALYFCASSVGGDRANNEQFFGPGTRLTVL.

The V gene is TRBV11-2, the J gene TRBJ2-4; 7 nucleotides line up with TRBD1. V lost 4 bases, J lost 6 bases, and 3 bases stayed unmatched. The CDR3 consists of 13 residues. Germline V gene lookup returns CDR1 SGHAT and CDR2 FQNNGV. This CDR3 is CASSSQGRNIQYF. In nucleotides, the CDR3 is TGTGCCAGCAGCTCACAGGGGAGAAACATTCAGTACTTC.

This sequence joins TRBV4-1 and TRBJ2-1; 7 nucleotides agree with TRBD2. CDR1 MGHRA and CDR2 YSYEKL come from the germline V gene. V was clipped by 3 bases and J by 11 bases; unmatched bases: 16. This CDR3 comprises 16 residues. CDR3 loop: CASSHDPSGRNEQQFF. The CDR3 DNA reads TGCGCCAGCAGCCACGATCCTAGCGGAAGAAATGAGCAGCAGTTCTTC.

This clone was counted a few times. The chain combines TRBV7-2 with TRBJ1-2; no clear D. The V and J ends lost 0 bases and 7 bases respectively, with 6 bases between them. The CDR3 contains 12 residues. Germline V gene sequence: CDR1 SGHTA, CDR2 FQGNSA. CDR3 coding DNA: TGTGCCAGCAGCTTAGCCAGCGGTGGCTACACCTTC. Protein product: CASSLASGGYTF. Drawing the rest from reference TRBV7-2 and TRBJ1-2, the complete variable domain is GAGVSQSPSNKVTEKGKDVELRCDPISGHTALYWYRQSLGQGLEFLIYFQGNSAPDKSGLPSDRFSAERTGGSVSTLTIQRTQQEDSAVYLCASSLASGGYTFGSGTRLTVV.

V usage is TRBV30 and J usage is TRBJ2-5, with TRBD2 matching 9 bases. CDR1 and CDR2 from the germline V gene are GTSNPN and SVGIG (reference sequence). J was trimmed by 7 bases and V by 1 base; bases with no gene match: 4. This CDR3 has 13 residues. The CDR3 DNA is TGTGCCTGGAGTGCTAGCGGGAAGGGGACCCAGTACTTC. It codes for CAWSASGKGTQYF.

A note on this clone: This specimen includes other DNA sequences encoding the same CDR3. The V gene is TRBV19, the J gene TRBJ1-5; the D is unclear. From germline, CDR1 is LNHDA and CDR2 SQIVND (reference sequence). The CDR3 length is 13 residues. The V end lost 3 bases, the J end lost 4 bases, and 7 bases lay between the germline ends. CDR3 sequence: CASSIPGNQPQHF. The CDR3 nucleotides are TGTGCCAGTAGTATCCCGGGGAATCAGCCCCAGCATTTT.

This clone was seen a handful of times. V gene TRBV6-5 combines with J gene TRBJ1-3; TRBD1 is a possible D gene (6 bases). This CDR3 contains 14 residues. V was trimmed by 7 bases and J by 2 bases, leaving 12 bases between them. The germline V gene has CDR1 MNHEY and CDR2 SVGAGI. The CDR3 is CASKMSGAGNTIYF. The CDR3, as DNA: TGTGCCAGCAAGATGTCAGGGGCTGGAAACACCATATATTTT.

The chain joins TRBV19 to TRBJ2-3, with 8 nucleotides matching TRBD1. V lost 6 bases, J lost 0 bases, and 11 bases stayed unmatched. Looked up from germline, CDR1 is LNHDA and CDR2 is SQIVND (reference sequence). This CDR3 is 17 amino acids long. CDR3 in amino acids: CASSTQGVAPSTDTQYF. DNA for the CDR3: TGTGCCAGTAGCACACAGGGGGTTGCCCCTAGCACAGATACGCAGTATTTT. The complete variable domain, with remaining parts taken from reference TRBV19 and TRBJ2-3, reads DGGITQSPKYLFRKEGQNVTLSCEQNLNHDAMYWYRQDPGQGLRLIYYSQIVNDFQKGDIAEGYSVSREKKESFPLTVTSAQKNPTAFYLCASSTQGVAPSTDTQYFGPGTRLTVL.

This clone was detected only a few times. The chain is built from TRBV2 and TRBJ1-5, with D unclear. Trimming shortened V by 2 bases and J by 6 bases, and 11 bases separated the two germline ends. CDR1 and CDR2 from the germline V gene are SNHLY and FYNNEI. This CDR3 has 14 amino acids. CDR3 in DNA: TGTGCCAGCAGTGAATCTATTGGTGCTCAGCCCCAGCATTTT. Translated: CASSESIGAQPQHF.

In this sample, this clone turned up a few times. This chain connects TRBV23-1 to TRBJ1-2; 10 nucleotides agree with TRBD1. TRBV23-1 carries the ORF label, with uncertain function. With V trimmed by 2 bases and J by 6 bases, 6 bases remained unmatched. CDR3 length: 15 amino acids. CDR3 DNA: TGCGCCAGCAGTCAAAGGACAGGGGGGGAGGATGGCTACACCTTC. Residues: CASSQRTGGEDGYTF.

V gene TRBV19 combines with J gene TRBJ1-5; 8 positions agree with TRBD1. V gave up 5 bases and J gave up 2 bases; unmatched junction bases: 5. Looked up from germline, CDR1 is LNHDA and CDR2 is SQIVND (reference sequence). This CDR3 is 15 amino acids long. CDR3 loop: CASSADRVGNQPQHF. The CDR3 DNA sequence: TGTGCCAGTAGTGCGGACAGGGTTGGCAATCAGCCCCAGCATTTT.